One and the same sample provided the 26 T cell receptor beta chains below, sequenced in a study of blood T cell repertoires in COVID-19. Profiling relied on immunoSEQ multiplex PCR, and the TCRdb table lists in-frame clones only, not all of them. The table records a few hundred thousand clones, roughly 90% of them present only once. Material for sequencing was peripheral blood. The receptors were gathered from a man aged 18 to 29 who had recovered from COVID-19.

The chain joins TRBV5-1 to TRBJ2-3, with 8 bases lining up with TRBD1. The V and J ends lost 6 bases and 4 bases, in that order; junction bases with no gene match: 22. CDR1 is SGHRS and CDR2 is YFSETQ in the germline V gene. This CDR3 spans 19 amino acids. The CDR3 DNA reads as TGCGCCAGCAATAAAGAGGGCAGGGGGCCCAAGGTGCAGGCAGATACGCAGTATTTT. It codes for CASNKEGRGPKVQADTQYF.

The gene calls are TRBV25-1 and TRBJ1-3, with D unresolved. The length of the CDR3 is 12 residues. From germline, CDR1 is MGHDK and CDR2 SYGVNS. V was trimmed by 6 bases and J by 4 bases, leaving 7 bases between them. The CDR3 sequence: CASSLTGNTIYF. The CDR3 DNA sequence: TGTGCCAGCAGCCTCACAGGAAACACCATATATTTT.

The V gene is TRBV13, the J gene TRBJ2-2, with D hard to call. This CDR3 contains 12 residues. Germline CDR1 PRHDT, CDR2 FYEKMQ (reference sequence). The ends were cut back, 2 bases at V and 8 bases at J, with 6 bases in the middle. The CDR3 nucleotides are TGTGCCAGCAGCTTAATTCGGGGGGAGCTGTTTTTT. As protein: CASSLIRGELFF.

V usage is TRBV6-6 and J usage is TRBJ1-3; a possible D gene is TRBD1 (6 bases). The length of the CDR3 is 18 residues. The V and J ends lost 6 bases and 3 bases respectively, with 24 bases between them. Germline CDR1 and CDR2: MNHNY and SVGAGI (reference sequence). The CDR3 DNA reads TGTGCCAGCAGCCGACCCTCCGGGACAAGTATTGATGGAAACACCATATATTTT. Residues: CASSRPSGTSIDGNTIYF.

The V gene is TRBV4-3, the J gene TRBJ1-4, with D tentatively TRBD1 (6 bases). Germline V gene sequence: CDR1 LGHNA, CDR2 YSLEER. Trimming took 2 bases from V and 4 from J, leaving 14 bases between them. The length of the CDR3 is 16 residues. CDR3 protein: CASSQNTGRDNEKLFF. CDR3 in DNA: TGCGCCAGCAGCCAAAACACAGGGAGGGATAATGAAAAACTGTTTTTT.

This clone was recorded once. Here the CDR3 DNA reads TGTGCCAGCAGCTTATTCGGGACAGGGTCTCTCCATCAGCCCCAGCATTTT. As protein: CASSLFGTGSLHQPQHF. The chain recombines TRBV7-6 with TRBJ1-5, with TRBD1 matching over 9 bases. Trimming took 2 bases from V and 5 from J; bases not matched to a gene: 10. The CDR3 totals 17 residues. Germline V gene sequence: CDR1 SGHVS, CDR2 FNYEAQ. The complete variable domain, with remaining parts taken from reference TRBV7-6 and TRBJ1-5, reads GAGVSQSPRYKVTKRGQDVALRCDPISGHVSLYWYRQALGQGPEFLTYFNYEAQQDKSGLPNDRFSAERPEGSISTLTIQRTEQRDSAMYRCASSLFGTGSLHQPQHFGDGTRLSIL.

The table lists this clone with a count of one. The rearrangement links TRBV7-9 to TRBJ1-1; the match to TRBD1 covers 7 bases. The CDR3 totals 17 residues. V lost 2 bases and J lost 1; bases outside the gene matches: 10. Per the germline V gene, CDR1 is SEHNR and CDR2 is FQNEAQ (reference sequence). The CDR3 bases are TGTGCCAGCAGCTTAACAAAAGGGGGCAAGGCGAACACTGAAGCTTTCTTT. This codes for CASSLTKGGKANTEAFF.

This chain links TRBV10-2 with TRBJ2-7, with 8 bases aligning to TRBD2. The CDR3 runs 18 residues. Trimming cost V 0 bases and J 7 bases; bases outside gene matches: 17. Germline loops: CDR1 WSHSY, CDR2 SAAADI. CDR3 nucleotide sequence: TGCGCCAGCAGTGAGTCGTCAAGGGGACCACGCCGGGAGGGGGAGCAGTACTTC. It translates to CASSESSRGPRREGEQYF.

In this sample, this clone turned up once. The chain employs TRBV18 and TRBJ2-7; a weak D match, TRBD1 (6 bases). CDR1 KGHSH and CDR2 LQKENI come from the germline V gene. V was trimmed by 3 bases and J by 3 bases, leaving 12 bases between them. This CDR3 spans 14 amino acids. CDR3 in DNA: TGTGCCAGCTCACCGAGTCTACAGGGCTACGAGCAGTACTTC. Residues: CASSPSLQGYEQYF.

The chain combines TRBV6-5 with TRBJ2-7; 8 bases map to TRBD2. Trimming at V came to 7 bases and at J to 5 bases, leaving 10 bases not matched to a gene. This CDR3 region has 14 residues. CDR1 MNHEY and CDR2 SVGAGI come from the germline V gene. The CDR3 nucleotides read TGTGCCAGCACCCCCCGAGCGGGAGCCGACGAGCAGTACTTC. Translated, it gives CASTPRAGADEQYF.

This sequence joins TRBV7-6 and TRBJ1-1; D remains ambiguous. The V gene lost 4 bases and the J gene lost 5 bases, with 17 bases spanning the gap. The CDR3 has 15 amino acids. Germline-derived CDR1 and CDR2 are SGHVS and FNYEAQ. In DNA form, the CDR3 reads TGTGCCAGCAGCTCTGGATCGGGTGTGGTTACTGAAGCTTTCTTT. Protein sequence: CASSSGSGVVTEAFF. The whole variable domain, filled in from reference TRBV7-6 and TRBJ1-1, reads GAGVSQSPRYKVTKRGQDVALRCDPISGHVSLYWYRQALGQGPEFLTYFNYEAQQDKSGLPNDRFSAERPEGSISTLTIQRTEQRDSAMYRCASSSGSGVVTEAFFGQGTRLTVV.

J is TRBJ2-1 and V is TRBV19; 7 bases are shared with TRBD2. The V gene end was trimmed by 1 base and the J gene end by 5 bases; junction bases not matched to a gene: 5. Germline loops: CDR1 LNHDA, CDR2 SQIVND (reference sequence). CDR3 size: 15 residues. CDR3 residues: CASSIGLAANNEQFF. The CDR3 DNA reads as TGTGCCAGTAGTATAGGGCTAGCGGCTAACAATGAGCAGTTCTTC.

The rearrangement joins TRBV27 to TRBJ1-6, with TRBD1 matching 9 bases. CDR1 is MNHEY, CDR2 SMNVEV, per germline (reference sequence). The J segment lost 6 bases and the V segment lost 10 bases, leaving 7 bases of the junction unmatched. The CDR3 runs to 14 residues. CDR3 residues: CATGQGSFNSPLHF. CDR3 coding DNA: TGTGCCACCGGACAGGGGTCTTTTAATTCACCCCTCCACTTT.

This clone has only one observation. The chain couples TRBV7-9 to TRBJ2-3; TRBD2 matches 12 bases. Germline CDR1 reads SEHNR; CDR2 reads FQNEAQ (reference sequence). V dropped 1 base and J dropped 2; count of bases not matched to a gene: 7. The CDR3 loop spans 18 amino acids. The CDR3 sequence: CASSLGLAGASLTDTQYF. The CDR3 DNA reads TGTGCCAGCAGCTTAGGACTAGCGGGGGCCAGCCTCACAGATACGCAGTATTTT.

This chain connects TRBV27 to TRBJ1-6; the D is unclear. Trimming shortened V by 0 bases and J by 13 bases, and 16 bases separated the two germline ends. The CDR3 has 15 amino acids. Per the germline V gene, CDR1 is MNHEY and CDR2 is SMNVEV (reference sequence). The CDR3 coding sequence is TGTGCCAGCAGTTTATCTCCGGACTTACCCCTCCCCCTCCACTTT. Its protein product is CASSLSPDLPLPLHF.

V gene TRBV6-2 or TRBV6-3 combines with J gene TRBJ1-1; a possible D gene is TRBD1 (5 bases). The CDR3 is 14 amino acids. The V end was cut by 4 bases, the J end by 0 bases, with 9 bases between. The germline gives CDR1 MNHEY, CDR2 SVGEGT. CDR3 DNA: TGTGCCAGCAGTTCGGGACTGATGAACACTGAAGCTTTCTTT. It translates to CASSSGLMNTEAFF.

V gene TRBV27 combines with J gene TRBJ2-1, with a tentative D call TRBD1 (6 bases). The V end lost 6 bases, the J end lost 7 bases, and 19 bases lay between the germline ends. Germline loops: CDR1 MNHEY, CDR2 SMNVEV (reference sequence). This CDR3 is built from 15 residues. For the CDR3, the DNA is TGTGCCAGCAGAGGAACAGGGCCATTACATAATGAGCAGTTCTTC. Translation: CASRGTGPLHNEQFF.

The DNA of the CDR3 is TGTGCCAGCAGCTTAAGCTCCGACTATGGCTACACCTTC. Residues: CASSLSSDYGYTF. The chain is built from TRBV7-2 and TRBJ1-2; D unclear. The V end lost 2 bases, the J end lost 3 bases, and 7 bases lay between the germline ends. Germline values: CDR1 SGHTA, CDR2 FQGNSA. The CDR3 is made up of 13 amino acids.

The rearrangement uses TRBV9 and TRBJ1-3; 7 bases are shared with TRBD1. This CDR3 comprises 16 residues. With 4 bases clipped from V and 0 bases from J, the junction kept 7 bases outside the gene matches. CDR1 is SGDLS and CDR2 is YYNGEE in the germline V gene. The CDR3 nucleotides read TGTGCCAGCAGCCTCCCAGGGGGGAACTCTGGAAACACCATATATTTT. Encoded protein: CASSLPGGNSGNTIYF. The whole variable domain, filled in from reference TRBV9 and TRBJ1-3, reads DSGVTQTPKHLITATGQRVTLRCSPRSGDLSVYWYQQSLDQGLQFLIQYYNGEERAKGNILERFSAQQFPDLHSELNLSSLELGDSALYFCASSLPGGNSGNTIYFGEGSWLTVV.

V and J are TRBV27 and TRBJ1-1, with 7 bases identical to TRBD1. This CDR3 contains 16 residues. The V and J ends lost 2 bases and 0 bases, in that order; junction bases with no gene match: 6. The germline V gene has CDR1 MNHEY and CDR2 SMNVEV (reference sequence). The CDR3 region is CASSLQGDRMNTEAFF. CDR3 sequence (DNA): TGTGCCAGCAGTTTACAGGGGGATCGAATGAACACTGAAGCTTTCTTT.

The chain uses TRBV29-1 and TRBJ2-2; the match to TRBD2 covers 9 bases. This CDR3 contains 15 residues. Germline values: CDR1 SQVTM, CDR2 ANQGSEA. The junction had 4 bases not matched to a gene; V was cut back by 3 bases and J by 2 bases. CDR3 loop: CSVEGTSSNTGELFF. The CDR3 DNA follows: TGCAGCGTTGAGGGGACTAGCTCTAACACCGGGGAGCTGTTTTTT.

The rearrangement joins TRBV10-3 to TRBJ2-7, with 8 nucleotides matching TRBD1. Trimming took 7 bases from V and 2 from J; bases not matched to a gene: 10. Germline V CDR1 and CDR2: ENHRY, SYGVKD. The CDR3 is 15 amino acids. This chain's CDR3 is CAITGGTGATYEQYF. The CDR3 DNA follows: TGTGCCATCACCGGCGGGACAGGAGCTACCTACGAGCAGTACTTC.

V and J are TRBV23-1 and TRBJ2-4, with D perhaps TRBD2 (5 bases). TRBV23-1 is treated as an ORF (open reading frame) with a function not yet certain. This CDR3 spans 14 amino acids. Trimming stripped 2 bases from V and 6 bases from J, with 11 bases between. This CDR3 reads CASSQRVGGNIQYF. In DNA, the CDR3 is TGCGCCAGCAGTCAAAGGGTTGGAGGAAACATTCAGTACTTC.

The chain links TRBV3-1 (or the pseudogene TRBV3-2) to TRBJ2-5, with D unclear. V was cut by 1 base and J by 2 bases, with 11 bases left in between. The CDR3 contains 15 residues. Germline CDR1 and CDR2: LGHDT and YNNKEL (reference sequence). DNA of the CDR3: TGTGCCAGCAGCCAAGTAGTCGGAGATCAAGAGACCCAGTACTTC. Translation: CASSQVVGDQETQYF.

The gene calls are TRBV5-1 and TRBJ2-2; maybe TRBD1 (5 bases). This CDR3 is built from 14 residues. CDR1 is SGHRS and CDR2 is YFSETQ in the germline V gene. Trimming took off 2 bases at V and 4 bases at J, with 9 bases between the two ends. Written as DNA, the CDR3 is TGCGCCAGCAGCTTCGACAGCCCCACCGGGGAGCTGTTTTTT. Translation gives CASSFDSPTGELFF. Using reference TRBV5-1 and TRBJ2-2 for the parts outside the CDR3, the full variable domain is KAGVTQTPRYLIKTRGQQVTLSCSPISGHRSVSWYQQTPGQGLQFLFEYFSETQRNKGNFPGRFSGRQFSNSRSEMNVSTLELGDSALYLCASSFDSPTGELFFGEGSRLTVL.

This clone has just a few counts. The rearrangement links TRBV10-3 to TRBJ1-4; possible D gene TRBD1, 5 bases. The germline gives CDR1 ENHRY, CDR2 SYGVKD. This CDR3 region has 14 residues. Trimming took 6 bases from V and 6 from J, leaving 14 bases between them. The CDR3 DNA reads as TGTGCCATCAGGGACCCGGACACTCATGAAAAACTGTTTTTT. Its translation is CAIRDPDTHEKLFF.